This TCR beta chain was documented in a study of cytomegalovirus exposure and HLA in healthy donors. Both 60 Vbeta primers and 13 Jbeta primers went into the PCR. Profiling relied on immunoSEQ multiplex PCR, and the TCRdb table lists in-frame clones only, not all of them. The sample has approximately 130,000 clones. Germline V CDR1 and CDR2: GTSNPN, SVGIG (reference sequence). The CDR3 has 13 residues. The trim removed 4 bases at V and 7 bases at J, leaving 9 bases unmatched. The genes are TRBV30 and TRBJ2-7; the match to TRBD1 covers 8 bases. The sequence was obtained from an older woman in good health and CMV-seronegative. The material sequenced was PBMCs. CDR3 residues: CAWNRGSPREQYF. CDR3 in DNA: TGTGCCTGGAACAGGGGGTCCCCTAGGGAGCAGTACTTC.